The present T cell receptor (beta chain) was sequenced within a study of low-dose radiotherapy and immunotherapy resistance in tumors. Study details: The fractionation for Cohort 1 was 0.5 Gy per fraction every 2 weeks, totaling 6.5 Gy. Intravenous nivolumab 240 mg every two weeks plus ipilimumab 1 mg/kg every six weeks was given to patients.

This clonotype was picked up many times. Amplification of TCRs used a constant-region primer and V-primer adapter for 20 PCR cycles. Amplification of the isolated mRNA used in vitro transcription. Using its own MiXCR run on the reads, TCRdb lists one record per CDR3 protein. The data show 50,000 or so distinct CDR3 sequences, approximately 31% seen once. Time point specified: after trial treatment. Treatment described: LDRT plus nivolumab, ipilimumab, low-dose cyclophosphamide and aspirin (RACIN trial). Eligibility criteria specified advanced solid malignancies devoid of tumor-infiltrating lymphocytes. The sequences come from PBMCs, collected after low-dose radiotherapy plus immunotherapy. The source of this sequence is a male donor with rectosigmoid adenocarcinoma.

This CDR3 reads CASTRQTGGYGYTF. Written as DNA, the CDR3 is TGTGCCAGCACACGACAGACAGGGGGCTATGGCTACACCTTC. The rearrangement uses TRBV2 and TRBJ1-2; 9 bases align to TRBD1. CDR1 and CDR2 from the germline V gene are SNHLY and FYNNEI. V shed 7 bases and J 4 bases; nucleotides not matched to a gene: 7. The CDR3 has 14 residues.